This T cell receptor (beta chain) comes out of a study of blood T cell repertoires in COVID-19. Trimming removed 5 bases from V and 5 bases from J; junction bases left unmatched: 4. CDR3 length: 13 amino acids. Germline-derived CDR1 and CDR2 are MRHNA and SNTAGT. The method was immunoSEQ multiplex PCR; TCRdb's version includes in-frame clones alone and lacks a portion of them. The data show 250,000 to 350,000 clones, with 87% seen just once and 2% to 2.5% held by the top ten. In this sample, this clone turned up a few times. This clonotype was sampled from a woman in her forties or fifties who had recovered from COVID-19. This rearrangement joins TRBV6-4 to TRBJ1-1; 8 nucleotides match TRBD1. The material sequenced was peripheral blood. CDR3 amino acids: CASSWRTGTEAFF. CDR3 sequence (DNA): TGTGCCAGCAGTTGGAGGACAGGGACTGAAGCTTTCTTT.